This TCR beta chain was captured in a study of shared clonotypes between healthy human individuals. The CDR3 contains 14 residues. Germline V CDR1 and CDR2: MNHNS, SASEGT. V shed 7 bases and J shed 4 bases, with 16 bases lying between them. Deep was the level at which the assay was run. The protocol was immunoSEQ multiplex PCR, while the TCRdb copy is restricted to in-frame clones and leaves out a portion. The top ten clones hold about 12% of a sample with hundreds of thousands of clones, around 78% of them seen once. As to this clone: Its antigen is not known. The identical CDR3 is also encoded by other nucleotide sequences in the sample.

Findings and limits, study-wide: Enrolling few donors narrowed the genetic and exposure-history diversity that was represented.

About 90 million PBMCs were counted before genomic DNA extraction. The sequence was collected from a woman aged 40-49 years in good health. Some clones in this sample may be carry-over from other donors' samples. The material sequenced was PBMCs. The chain links TRBV6-1 to TRBJ1-2, with D perhaps TRBD1 (5 bases). The DNA of the CDR3 is TGTGCCAGCACCCGGGAGAGGGGCTCCTATGGCTACACCTTC. Its translation is CASTRERGSYGYTF.